This T cell receptor (beta chain) is drawn from a study of CD8 T cells in ankylosing spondylitis. As to this clonotype: Its specificity is unknown.

Study-level points and caveats: Disease-linked clones reportedly showed significant enrichment in matched ankylosing spondylitis synovial fluid. Researchers report that disease-linked clones proved CD8+ and relatively rare in peripheral blood. Under 10 highly homologous variants formed a TCR beta motif that appeared characteristic of ankylosing spondylitis blood. Past studies reported some motif variants in reactive arthritis synovial fluid and blood.

Researchers built TCR beta libraries using quantitative 5'-RACE with molecular barcodes. Via MiXCR, TCRdb re-called the 5' RACE reads, giving one row per CDR3 protein. The table lists approximately 550,000 distinct CDR3 sequences, about 13% of them singletons. This CDR3 has 15 residues. Trimming left V 0 bases short and J 5 bases short, with 14 bases between. The V gene's germline CDR1 is MNHEY and CDR2 SMNVEV (reference sequence). What was sequenced was blood, either unsorted or a sorted T cell fraction (not recorded which). This TCR derives from a male donor with ankylosing spondylitis. V usage is TRBV27 and J usage is TRBJ2-7, with a possible D match to TRBD2 (5 bases). The CDR3 protein is CASSLSRLPGNEQYF. The CDR3 DNA reads as TGTGCCAGCAGTTTATCGAGGCTCCCGGGGAACGAGCAGTACTTC.